This T cell receptor beta chain was captured by sequencing in a study of blood T cell repertoires in COVID-19. Study in general: PBMCs, B-cell-depleted T cells, or T cells provided the cDNA or gDNA that made up the material.

Per the original data handling: Reference gene primers were amplified, and this amplification served to estimate nucleated cell counts. Repertoires were generated with immunoSEQ multiplex PCR, while TCRdb's copy carries only in-frame clones and drops some. The DNA was the basis for D and trimming; V, J and clone size are from that table. The data show some 140,000 clones, roughly 82% seen once. After removal of 11 bases from V and 2 bases from J, the junction contained 3 bases not matched to a gene. The CDR3 has 13 amino acids. CDR1 KGHSH and CDR2 LQKENI come from the germline V gene. Sequenced sample: peripheral blood. The chain combines TRBV18 with TRBJ2-3; TRBD2 agrees at 11 bases. This receptor was identified in a man older than 75 with acute or convalescent COVID-19. The CDR3 loop is CACSGGATDTQYF. Here the CDR3 DNA reads TGTGCCTGTAGCGGGGGGGCCACAGATACGCAGTATTTT.